Detailed here is one T cell receptor (beta chain). The V end was cut by 2 bases, the J end by 4 bases, with 17 bases between. Germline lookup yields CDR1 LGHNA and CDR2 YSLEER. This CDR3 is built from 16 residues. Every bit of the isolated RNA underwent reverse transcription, so sequencing read expressed TCRB transcripts. Sequencing was performed with immunoSEQ multiplex PCR; in TCRdb, only in-frame clones are kept and a portion is missing. Among over 700,000 clones listed, roughly 15% were seen once. This sample was included in a study of beta chain features in type 1 diabetes. The sample comprised naive CD4+ T cells from blood. This receptor was taken from a woman aged 18-29 years in good health. The chain recombines TRBV4-3 with TRBJ1-2; D is perhaps TRBD1 (5 bases). CDR3 bases: TGCGCCAGCAGCCAATCAACAGGAGGCTCCTTCTATGGCTACACCTTC. It codes for CASSQSTGGSFYGYTF.